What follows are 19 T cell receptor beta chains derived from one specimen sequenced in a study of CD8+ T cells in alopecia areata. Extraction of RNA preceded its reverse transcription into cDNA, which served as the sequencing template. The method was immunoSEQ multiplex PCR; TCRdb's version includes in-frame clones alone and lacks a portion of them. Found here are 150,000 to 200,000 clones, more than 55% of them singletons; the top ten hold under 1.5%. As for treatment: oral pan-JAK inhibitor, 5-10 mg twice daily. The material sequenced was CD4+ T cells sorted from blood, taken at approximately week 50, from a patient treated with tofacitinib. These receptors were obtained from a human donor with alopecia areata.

The CDR3 nucleotides are TGTGCCAGCAGCAGGGGGTCACCCCTCCACTTT. Translating gives CASSRGSPLHF. V is TRBV7-2 and J is TRBJ1-6, with TRBD1 as a possible D gene (6 bases). The length of the CDR3 is 11 residues. The V end was cut by 5 bases, the J end by 10 bases, with 6 bases between. The germline gives CDR1 SGHTA, CDR2 FQGNSA. Based on the CDR3 plus reference TRBV7-2 and TRBJ1-6, the full variable domain is GAGVSQSPSNKVTEKGKDVELRCDPISGHTALYWYRQSLGQGLEFLIYFQGNSAPDKSGLPSDRFSAERTGGSVSTLTIQRTQQEDSAVYLCASSRGSPLHFGNGTRLTVT.

The chain's CDR3 is CASSLQGSNQPQHF. In nucleotides, the CDR3 is TGTGCCAGCAGCCTACAGGGGAGCAATCAGCCCCAGCATTTT. The chain links TRBV11-2 to TRBJ1-5; 7 bases map to TRBD1. Germline V gene sequence: CDR1 SGHAT, CDR2 FQNNGV. V dropped 5 bases and J dropped 1; count of bases not matched to a gene: 2. The CDR3 has 14 amino acids.

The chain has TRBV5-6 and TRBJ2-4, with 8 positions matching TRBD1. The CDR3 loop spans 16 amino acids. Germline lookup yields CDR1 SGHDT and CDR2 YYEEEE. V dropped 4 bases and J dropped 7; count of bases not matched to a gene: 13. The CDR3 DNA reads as TGTGCCAGCAGCGCCCGTCGGACAGGGATCGCGAACATTCAGTACTTC. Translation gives CASSARRTGIANIQYF.

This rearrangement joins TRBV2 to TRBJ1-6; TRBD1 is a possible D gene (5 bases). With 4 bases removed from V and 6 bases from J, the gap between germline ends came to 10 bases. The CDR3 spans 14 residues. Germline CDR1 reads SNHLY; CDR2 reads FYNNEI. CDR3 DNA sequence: TGTGCCAGCAGTGGAGGGGTAGGTAATTCACCCCTCCACTTT. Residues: CASSGGVGNSPLHF.

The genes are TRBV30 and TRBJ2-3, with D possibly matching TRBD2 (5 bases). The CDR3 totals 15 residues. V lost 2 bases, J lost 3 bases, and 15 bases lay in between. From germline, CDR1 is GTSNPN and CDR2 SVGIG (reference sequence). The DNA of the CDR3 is TGTGCCTGGAGTAAATTGGGTAGCGCGACAGATACGCAGTATTTT. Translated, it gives CAWSKLGSATDTQYF.

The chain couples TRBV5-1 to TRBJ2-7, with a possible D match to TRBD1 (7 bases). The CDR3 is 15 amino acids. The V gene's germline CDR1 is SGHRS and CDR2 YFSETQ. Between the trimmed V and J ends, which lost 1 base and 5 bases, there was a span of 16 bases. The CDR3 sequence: CASSLTSPTGNEQYF. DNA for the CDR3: TGCGCCAGCAGCTTGACTAGCCCGACAGGGAACGAGCAGTACTTC.

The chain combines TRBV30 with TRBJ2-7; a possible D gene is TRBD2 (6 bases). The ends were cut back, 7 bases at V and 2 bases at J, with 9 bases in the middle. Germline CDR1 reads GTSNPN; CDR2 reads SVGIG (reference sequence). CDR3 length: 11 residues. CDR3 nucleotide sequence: TGTGCCTTAACGGGGGCCTACGAGCAGTACTTC. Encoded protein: CALTGAYEQYF.

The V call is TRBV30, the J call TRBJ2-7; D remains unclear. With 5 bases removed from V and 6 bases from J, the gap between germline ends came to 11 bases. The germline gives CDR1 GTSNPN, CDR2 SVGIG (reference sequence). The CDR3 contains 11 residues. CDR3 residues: CAWGQTSEQYF. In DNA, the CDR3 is TGTGCCTGGGGGCAAACTTCCGAGCAGTACTTC.

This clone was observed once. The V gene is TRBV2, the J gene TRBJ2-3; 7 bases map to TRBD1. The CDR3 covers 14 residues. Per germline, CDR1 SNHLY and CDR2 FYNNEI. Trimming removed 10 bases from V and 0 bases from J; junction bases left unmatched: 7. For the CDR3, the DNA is TGTGCCACTTCTCCGACAGGGAGCACAGATACGCAGTATTTT. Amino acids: CATSPTGSTDTQYF.

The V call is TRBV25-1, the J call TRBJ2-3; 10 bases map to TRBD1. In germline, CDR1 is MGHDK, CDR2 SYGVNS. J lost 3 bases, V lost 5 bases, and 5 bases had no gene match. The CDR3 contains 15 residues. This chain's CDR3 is CASSWTGGGTDTQYF. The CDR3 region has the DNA TGTGCCAGCAGTTGGACAGGGGGAGGTACAGATACGCAGTATTTT.

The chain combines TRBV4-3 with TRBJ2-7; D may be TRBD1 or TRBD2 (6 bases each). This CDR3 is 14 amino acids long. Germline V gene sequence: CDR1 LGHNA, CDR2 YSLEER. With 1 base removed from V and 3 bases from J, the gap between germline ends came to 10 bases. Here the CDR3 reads CASSQVRGDYEQYF. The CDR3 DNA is TGCGCCAGCAGCCAAGTTAGGGGGGACTACGAGCAGTACTTC.

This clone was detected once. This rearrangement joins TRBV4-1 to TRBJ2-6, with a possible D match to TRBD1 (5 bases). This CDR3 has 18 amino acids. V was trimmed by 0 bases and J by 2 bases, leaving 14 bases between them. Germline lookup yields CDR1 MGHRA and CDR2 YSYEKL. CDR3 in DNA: TGCGCCAGCAGCCAAGATCCCCACAGGAGAACTGGGGCCAACGTCCTGACTTTC. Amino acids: CASSQDPHRRTGANVLTF.

The CDR3 reads CSVDTIGKQGTDTQYF. The CDR3 bases are TGCAGCGTTGATACTATTGGGAAACAAGGGACAGATACGCAGTATTTT. J is TRBJ2-3 and V is TRBV29-1; D not certain. Trimming removed 3 bases from V and 3 bases from J, with 19 bases in between. This CDR3 is 16 amino acids long. CDR1 is SQVTM, CDR2 ANQGSEA, per germline.

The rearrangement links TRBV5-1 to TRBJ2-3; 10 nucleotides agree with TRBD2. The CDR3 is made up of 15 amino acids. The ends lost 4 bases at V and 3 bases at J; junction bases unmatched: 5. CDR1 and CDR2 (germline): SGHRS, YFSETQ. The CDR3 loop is CASSPGLAETDTQYF. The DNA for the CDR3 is TGCGCCAGCAGCCCCGGACTAGCGGAAACAGATACGCAGTATTTT. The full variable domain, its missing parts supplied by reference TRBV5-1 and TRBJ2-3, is KAGVTQTPRYLIKTRGQQVTLSCSPISGHRSVSWYQQTPGQGLQFLFEYFSETQRNKGNFPGRFSGRQFSNSRSEMNVSTLELGDSALYLCASSPGLAETDTQYFGPGTRLTVL.

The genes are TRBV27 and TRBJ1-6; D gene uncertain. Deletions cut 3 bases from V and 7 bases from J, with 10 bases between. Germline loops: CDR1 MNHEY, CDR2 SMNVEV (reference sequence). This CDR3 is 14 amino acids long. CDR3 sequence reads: CASSLAGPNSPLHF. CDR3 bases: TGTGCCAGCAGTTTGGCGGGCCCCAATTCACCCCTCCACTTT.

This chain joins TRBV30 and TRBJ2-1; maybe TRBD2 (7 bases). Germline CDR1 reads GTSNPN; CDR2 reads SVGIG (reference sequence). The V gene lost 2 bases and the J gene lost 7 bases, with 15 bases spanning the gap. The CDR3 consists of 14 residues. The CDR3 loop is CAWSRRGPINEQFF. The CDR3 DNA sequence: TGTGCCTGGAGTCGGCGGGGGCCCATTAATGAGCAGTTCTTC.

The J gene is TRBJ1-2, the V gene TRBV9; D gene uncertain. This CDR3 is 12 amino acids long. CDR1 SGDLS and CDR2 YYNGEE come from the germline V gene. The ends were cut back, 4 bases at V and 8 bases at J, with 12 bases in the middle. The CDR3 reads CASSTDQFGYTF. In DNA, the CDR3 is TGTGCCAGCAGCACAGACCAGTTCGGCTACACCTTC.

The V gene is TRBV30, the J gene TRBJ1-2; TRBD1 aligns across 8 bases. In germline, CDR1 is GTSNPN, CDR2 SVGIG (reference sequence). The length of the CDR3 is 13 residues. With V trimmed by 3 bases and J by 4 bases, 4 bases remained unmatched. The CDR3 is CAWSLDRAYGYTF. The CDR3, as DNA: TGTGCCTGGAGCCTGGACAGGGCCTATGGCTACACCTTC.

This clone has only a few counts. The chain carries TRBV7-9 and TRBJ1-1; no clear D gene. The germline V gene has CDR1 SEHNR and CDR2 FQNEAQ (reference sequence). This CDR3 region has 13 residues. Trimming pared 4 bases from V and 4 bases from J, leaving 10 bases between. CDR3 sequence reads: CASSSQESTEAFF. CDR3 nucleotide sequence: TGTGCCAGCAGCTCCCAAGAGAGCACTGAAGCTTTCTTT.